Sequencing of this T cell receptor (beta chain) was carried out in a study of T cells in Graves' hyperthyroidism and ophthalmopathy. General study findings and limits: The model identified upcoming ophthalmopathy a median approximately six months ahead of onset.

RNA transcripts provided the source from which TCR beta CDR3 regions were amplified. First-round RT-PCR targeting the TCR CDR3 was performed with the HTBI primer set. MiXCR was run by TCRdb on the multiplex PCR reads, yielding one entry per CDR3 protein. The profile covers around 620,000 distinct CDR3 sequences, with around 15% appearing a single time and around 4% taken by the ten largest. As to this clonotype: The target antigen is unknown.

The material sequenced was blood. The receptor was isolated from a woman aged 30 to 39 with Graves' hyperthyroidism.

The CDR3 sequence is CASSLAGQGQNTEAFF. The CDR3 DNA reads as TGTGCCAGCAGCTTAGCAGGACAGGGGCAGAACACTGAAGCTTTCTTT. V gene TRBV7-2 combines with J gene TRBJ1-1, with TRBD1 matching over 9 bases. Germline V gene lookup returns CDR1 SGHTA and CDR2 FQGNSA. CDR3 size: 16 residues. V dropped 0 bases and J dropped 1; count of bases not matched to a gene: 3.